These 26 T cell receptor beta chains originate from one sample sequenced in a study of blood T cells in healthy people across ages (dated by TCRdb to between 2014 and 2017). The library was generated by 5' RACE. Sequencing relied on an Illumina HiSeq 2500. A second PCR of about 6 to 12 cycles was performed with a sample-barcoded 5' primer and a J-beta primer mix. TCRdb reanalyzed the raw reads on its own, using fastp at Q25 for trimming and MiXCR for clone calling, and kept in-frame beta chains. Merged by CDR3 protein, the rows form single entries marked with the most common genes and DNA. This sample has approximately 1.5 million distinct CDR3 sequences in its table, and roughly 43% of those were observed once. The top ten clones comprise more than 4% of the sample. The material sequenced was blood. The receptors come from a woman aged 18-30 years in good health.

In its sample, this clonotype was seen a few times. V and J are TRBV7-8 and TRBJ2-3; no firm D call. CDR3 length: 15 residues. From germline, CDR1 is SGHVS and CDR2 FQNEAQ. Trimming stripped 2 bases from V and 0 bases from J, with 9 bases between. The CDR3 coding sequence is TGTGCCAGCAGCTTATTTCAACGAAGCACAGATACGCAGTATTTT. This gives the protein CASSLFQRSTDTQYF.

The chain couples TRBV6-1 to TRBJ1-5, with D maybe TRBD1 (5 bases). Between the trimmed V and J ends, which lost 4 bases and 3 bases, there was a span of 16 bases. The CDR3 is made up of 16 amino acids. CDR1 is MNHNS and CDR2 is SASEGT in the germline V gene. This CDR3 is CASSAIEGLHNQPQHF. CDR3 nucleotide sequence: TGTGCCAGCAGTGCTATCGAGGGACTACACAATCAGCCCCAGCATTTT.

The table lists this clonotype with a few counts. The V and J genes are TRBV10-3 and TRBJ2-7; no clear D. The V and J ends lost 6 bases and 0 bases respectively, with 15 bases between them. CDR1 and CDR2 from the germline V gene are ENHRY and SYGVKD. The CDR3 spans 15 residues. CDR3 nucleotides: TGTGCCATCAGCGGTCCCGGACCGAGCTCCTACGAGCAGTACTTC. Translated: CAISGPGPSSYEQYF.

This clonotype was detected only a few times. The chain recombines TRBV10-3 with TRBJ2-7, with 12 bases that match TRBD1. The CDR3 totals 14 residues. Germline V gene data show CDR1 as ENHRY and CDR2 as SYGVKD. V was pared by 11 bases and J by 4 bases, with 9 bases of the junction left unmatched. The CDR3 reads CALKEGQGAYEQYF. DNA for the CDR3: TGTGCCCTCAAAGAGGGACAGGGGGCATACGAGCAGTACTTC.

The rearrangement joins TRBV3-1 to TRBJ2-5, with D unresolved. The germline V gene encodes CDR1 LGHDT and CDR2 YNNKEL (reference sequence). V was clipped by 6 bases and J by 13 bases, with 15 bases between them. This CDR3 is built from 11 residues. CDR3 nucleotides: TGTGCCAGCAGTCGGGTCGACGAGCGGTACTTC. Its protein product is CASSRVDERYF.

The chain is built from TRBV7-9 and TRBJ2-1, with a possible D match to TRBD1 (6 bases). V dropped 5 bases and J dropped 5 bases, with 19 bases sitting between them. The CDR3 totals 16 residues. Germline assignment: CDR1 SEHNR and CDR2 FQNEAQ (reference sequence). CDR3 sequence: CASSPKLDSPDNEQFF. The CDR3, as DNA: TGTGCCAGCAGCCCGAAACTGGACAGTCCTGACAATGAGCAGTTCTTC. The full variable domain, completed using reference TRBV7-9 and TRBJ2-1, is DTGVSQNPRHKITKRGQNVTFRCDPISEHNRLYWYRQTLGQGPEFLTYFQNEAQLEKSRLLSDRFSAERPKGSFSTLEIQRTEQGDSAMYLCASSPKLDSPDNEQFFGPGTRLTVL.

The chain recombines TRBV2 with TRBJ1-2; D call uncertain. The CDR3 runs 15 residues. In germline, CDR1 is SNHLY, CDR2 FYNNEI. Trimming removed 3 bases at V and 4 bases at J, with 15 bases between. The CDR3 DNA is TGTGCCAGCAGTGATGGAAGGCCGCCCCGCTATGGCTACACCTTC. It yields the protein CASSDGRPPRYGYTF.

The chain links TRBV2 to TRBJ2-7; D is unclear. Trimming removed 3 bases at V and 4 bases at J, with 7 bases between. Germline V gene data show CDR1 as SNHLY and CDR2 as FYNNEI. There are 12 residues in the CDR3. This chain's CDR3 is CASSEFSYEQYF. CDR3 DNA sequence: TGTGCCAGCAGTGAGTTCAGTTACGAGCAGTACTTC.

The sample holds a few counts of this clonotype. V is TRBV5-5 and J is TRBJ1-1; maybe TRBD1 (6 bases). The germline V gene has CDR1 SGHKS and CDR2 YYEKEE (reference sequence). Trimming shortened V by 4 bases and J by 5 bases, and 18 bases separated the two germline ends. This CDR3 contains 15 residues. This chain's CDR3 is CASSHSRGTRTEAFF. CDR3 nucleotide sequence: TGTGCCAGCAGCCATTCGAGGGGGACGAGGACTGAAGCTTTCTTT.

This chain connects TRBV7-9 to TRBJ2-5; no clear D. The CDR3 has 13 amino acids. Germline CDR1 is SEHNR and CDR2 is FQNEAQ (reference sequence). Trimming left V 6 bases short and J 1 base short, with 9 bases between. CDR3 nucleotides: TGTGCCAGCAGTTCGAGTCTCCAAGAGACCCAGTACTTC. Protein: CASSSSLQETQYF.

The chain uses TRBV20-1 and TRBJ2-7, with 8 bases identical to TRBD2. The CDR3 loop spans 14 amino acids. Germline CDR1 and CDR2: DFQATT and SNEGSKA (reference sequence). The J segment lost 2 bases and the V segment lost 5 bases, leaving 8 bases of the junction unmatched. The CDR3 sequence is CSASTSALTYEQYF. In DNA form, the CDR3 reads TGCAGTGCTTCGACTAGCGCGCTTACCTACGAGCAGTACTTC.

The chain combines TRBV5-4 with TRBJ2-2; 8 nucleotides line up with TRBD1. The CDR3 length is 14 residues. Looked up from germline, CDR1 is SGHNT and CDR2 is YYREEE (reference sequence). Germline trimming cut 5 bases from V and 7 bases from J; bases unmatched to any gene: 7. CDR3 nucleotide sequence: TGTGCCAGCAGTTTTACAGGGGGAGGCGGGGAGCTGTTTTTT. Translated: CASSFTGGGGELFF. The complete variable domain, with remaining parts taken from reference TRBV5-4 and TRBJ2-2, reads ETGVTQSPTHLIKTRGQQVTLRCSSQSGHNTVSWYQQALGQGPQFIFQYYREEENGRGNFPPRFSGLQFPNYSSELNVNALELDDSALYLCASSFTGGGGELFFGEGSRLTVL.

This clonotype came up a few times. Here the CDR3 reads CASSQVVRGRELFF. In DNA form, the CDR3 reads TGCGCCAGCAGCCAAGTTGTTCGGGGACGTGAGCTGTTTTTT. The J gene is TRBJ2-2, the V gene TRBV4-3; either TRBD1 or TRBD2 may fit D (5 bases each). V dropped 1 base and J dropped 11 bases, with 14 bases sitting between them. Per germline, CDR1 LGHNA and CDR2 YSLEER. This CDR3 contains 14 residues.

This chain connects TRBV20-1 to TRBJ2-2; the match to TRBD1 covers 7 bases. Germline V gene data show CDR1 as DFQATT and CDR2 as SNEGSKA (reference sequence). Germline trimming cut 0 bases from V and 3 bases from J; bases unmatched to any gene: 4. The CDR3 spans 15 residues. The CDR3 sequence is CSARDPTGDTGELFF. CDR3 in DNA: TGCAGTGCTAGAGATCCCACAGGGGACACCGGGGAGCTGTTTTTT.

This clonotype was detected a few times. V gene TRBV11-2 combines with J gene TRBJ2-3, with 9 nucleotides matching TRBD1. V was pared by 6 bases and J by 6 bases, with 13 bases of the junction left unmatched. The CDR3 sequence is 16 residues long. Germline V gene sequence: CDR1 SGHAT, CDR2 FQNNGV. The CDR3 DNA reads TGTGCCAGCAGTTCCATCCGGGACAGGGTTGAGGATACGCAGTATTTT. Residues: CASSSIRDRVEDTQYF.

On this clonotype itself: Relative to the germline gene, one junction end is altered; a read error may explain this. This chain links TRBV7-9 with TRBJ2-4, with D tentatively TRBD2 (5 bases). CDR3 length equals 13 residues. CDR1 is SEHNR, CDR2 FQNEAQ, per germline (reference sequence). This CDR3 is CASSVARSDIQYF. For the CDR3, the DNA is TGTGCCAGCAGCGTAGCGCGCTCTGACATTCAGTACTTC.

The chain uses TRBV20-1 and TRBJ2-1; D might be TRBD2 (6 bases). Trimming cost V 0 bases and J 0 bases, with 15 bases left between them. Germline-derived CDR1 and CDR2 are DFQATT and SNEGSKA (reference sequence). This CDR3 is built from 17 residues. The CDR3 protein is CSARDRRGQSSYNEQFF. DNA of the CDR3: TGCAGTGCTAGAGATCGGAGGGGCCAGAGCTCCTACAATGAGCAGTTCTTC.

There are a few counts of this clonotype. V is TRBV10-3 and J is TRBJ2-7, with 10 bases identical to TRBD1. With 4 bases clipped from V and 3 bases from J, the junction kept 6 bases outside the gene matches. The CDR3 covers 15 residues. CDR1 is ENHRY and CDR2 is SYGVKD in the germline V gene. The CDR3, as DNA: TGTGCCATCAGTGGTGGGGACAGGGGCATCTACGAGCAGTACTTC. It codes for CAISGGDRGIYEQYF.

The chain recombines TRBV20-1 with TRBJ1-1, with 7 bases that match TRBD1. V was clipped by 3 bases and J by 0 bases; unmatched bases: 10. Germline CDR1 DFQATT, CDR2 SNEGSKA (reference sequence). CDR3 length: 16 residues. The DNA of the CDR3 is TGCAGTGCTAGGAACAGGGGTATGGGGATGAACACTGAAGCTTTCTTT. It encodes CSARNRGMGMNTEAFF.

Only a few counts were recorded for this clonotype. The CDR3 protein is CASSFRPVVGYGYTF. CDR3 DNA: TGTGCCAGCAGCTTCAGGCCTGTGGTAGGCTATGGCTACACCTTC. The V and J genes are TRBV7-2 and TRBJ1-2; D is uncertain. The CDR3 runs to 15 residues. Germline assignment: CDR1 SGHTA and CDR2 FQGNSA. The V and J ends lost 3 bases and 4 bases respectively, with 15 bases between them.

This clonotype was detected a few times. At one of its ends the junction is not consistent with the germline gene, which may arise from a read error. V and J are TRBV5-1 and TRBJ2-1, with no clear D. The germline V gene has CDR1 SGHRS and CDR2 YFSETQ. This CDR3 region has 13 residues. CDR3 loop: CASSVGRHNEQFF. In DNA, the CDR3 is TGTGCCAGCAGCGTAGGACGTCACAATGAGCAGTTCTTC. The variable domain in full, with the rest retrieved from reference TRBV5-1 and TRBJ2-1, is KAGVTQTPRYLIKTRGQQVTLSCSPISGHRSVSWYQQTPGQGLQFLFEYFSETQRNKGNFPGRFSGRQFSNSRSEMNVSTLELGDSALYLCASSVGRHNEQFFGPGTRLTVL.

This clonotype occurred a few times. The chain uses TRBV12-3 or TRBV12-4 and TRBJ2-7; 8 bases are shared with TRBD1. The CDR3 totals 14 residues. The V gene end was trimmed by 3 bases and the J gene end by 3 bases; junction bases not matched to a gene: 4. The CDR3 DNA reads TGTGCCAGCAGTTTTCGGACAGGGAACTACGAGCAGTACTTC. Protein sequence: CASSFRTGNYEQYF.

The chain has TRBV20-1 and TRBJ2-7, with 7 bases that match TRBD2. CDR3 length: 15 amino acids. The ends lost 3 bases at V and 3 bases at J; junction bases unmatched: 11. Germline values: CDR1 DFQATT, CDR2 SNEGSKA (reference sequence). The CDR3 DNA sequence: TGCAGTGCTAGGGGGGGAGGGTACGAGTTCTACGAGCAGTACTTC. Amino acid sequence: CSARGGGYEFYEQYF.

This clonotype showed up just a few times. The chain uses TRBV9 and TRBJ1-1, with D uncertain. Germline V gene data show CDR1 as SGDLS and CDR2 as YYNGEE. Trimming took 0 bases from V and 8 from J, leaving 11 bases between them. The length of the CDR3 is 13 residues. Written as DNA, the CDR3 is TGTGCCAGCAGCGTAGGATGGGGAGCCGAAGCTTTCTTT. This gives the protein CASSVGWGAEAFF. The complete variable domain, with remaining parts taken from reference TRBV9 and TRBJ1-1, reads DSGVTQTPKHLITATGQRVTLRCSPRSGDLSVYWYQQSLDQGLQFLIQYYNGEERAKGNILERFSAQQFPDLHSELNLSSLELGDSALYFCASSVGWGAEAFFGQGTRLTVV.

This clonotype appeared a single time. The chain recombines TRBV7-9 with TRBJ2-5; D is uncertain. V was pared by 4 bases and J by 1 base, with 16 bases between. The germline V gene has CDR1 SEHNR and CDR2 FQNEAQ (reference sequence). The CDR3 runs to 16 residues. The CDR3 sequence: CASSSSSASTQETQYF. Here the CDR3 DNA reads TGTGCCAGCAGCTCCTCCTCCGCATCAACCCAAGAGACCCAGTACTTC. Together with reference TRBV7-9 and TRBJ2-5, the CDR3 gives the full variable domain: DTGVSQNPRHKITKRGQNVTFRCDPISEHNRLYWYRQTLGQGPEFLTYFQNEAQLEKSRLLSDRFSAERPKGSFSTLEIQRTEQGDSAMYLCASSSSSASTQETQYFGPGTRLLVL.

The rearrangement uses TRBV4-3 and TRBJ2-2; 9 bases line up with TRBD2. Germline trimming cut 5 bases from V and 5 bases from J; bases unmatched to any gene: 6. CDR1 LGHNA and CDR2 YSLEER come from the germline V gene. The CDR3 runs to 15 residues. The CDR3 loop is CASSYSGSQTGELFF. Written as DNA, the CDR3 is TGCGCCAGCAGCTATAGCGGGAGTCAAACCGGGGAGCTGTTTTTT.